The 15 T cell receptor beta chains below were found in one sample sequenced in a study of Ad26.COV2.S vaccination and SARS-CoV-2 variants (dated by TCRdb to the early 2020s). The receptor library was made with the immunoSEQ multiplex PCR assay. Imported from immuneACCESS, the table was reduced by TCRdb to in-frame sequences with V and J called. These copies leave out some clones; in studies compared against another copy, an unresolved V gene accounts for under half, and the cause of the remainder is not known. For this sample the table gives 380,000 or so clones, of which more than 85% were detected only once. The ten largest make up under 6% of the sample. The sample's treatment or condition label is to be understood as: roughly 18 received Ad26.COV2.S at low or high dose, single or two shots; about 5 received placebo; per-sample allocation not given. For vaccine and placebo recipients, the sequenced repertoires came from samples collected on day 63 after the first injection.

The starting material was peripheral blood, obtained in a trial of Ad26.COV2.S vaccine versus placebo. The source is a person between 18 and 65 years old who received the Ad26.COV2.S COVID-19 vaccine or a placebo.

This clone was seen once. The chain joins TRBV7-9 to TRBJ2-3; D call uncertain. This CDR3 is built from 15 residues. Germline loops: CDR1 SEHNR, CDR2 FQNEAQ (reference sequence). Between the trimmed V and J ends, which lost 4 bases and 0 bases, there was a span of 11 bases. CDR3 protein: CASSSSPASTDTQYF. The CDR3, as DNA: TGTGCCAGCAGCTCATCTCCCGCTAGCACAGATACGCAGTATTTT.

The J gene is TRBJ2-1, the V gene TRBV27, with TRBD2 matching over 9 bases. This CDR3 is 15 amino acids long. Germline assignment: CDR1 MNHEY and CDR2 SMNVEV (reference sequence). V gave up 4 bases and J gave up 7 bases; unmatched junction bases: 8. Here the CDR3 DNA reads TGTGCCAGCAGTTGGCGGGAGGGAACGGGGAATGAGCAGTTCTTC. Protein product: CASSWREGTGNEQFF.

V and J are TRBV12-3 or TRBV12-4 and TRBJ2-2; a weak D match, TRBD2 (6 bases). With 4 bases removed from V and 5 bases from J, the gap between germline ends came to 8 bases. This CDR3 has 13 amino acids. The CDR3 loop reads CASSYGRTGELFF. In DNA, the CDR3 is TGTGCCAGCAGTTACGGGAGAACCGGGGAGCTGTTTTTT.

The chain uses TRBV28 and TRBJ2-3; 9 bases align to TRBD2. V dropped 10 bases and J dropped 3; count of bases not matched to a gene: 8. The germline V gene encodes CDR1 MDHEN and CDR2 SYDVKM. The CDR3 is made up of 14 amino acids. Here the CDR3 DNA reads TGTGCCACCAGACTAGCGGTAGGAACAGATACGCAGTATTTT. Its translation: CATRLAVGTDTQYF.

This clone was seen more than once but under ten times. The V gene is TRBV19, the J gene TRBJ1-6; 10 bases line up with TRBD1. This CDR3 spans 14 amino acids. V lost 4 bases, J lost 14 bases, and 8 bases stayed unmatched. Looked up from germline, CDR1 is LNHDA and CDR2 is SQIVND (reference sequence). CDR3 amino acids: CASSTLGQGNTLHF. CDR3 nucleotide sequence: TGTGCCAGTAGTACCCTGGGACAGGGGAACACCCTCCACTTT.

Details on this clone: The sample carries other DNA sequences with the same CDR3. The V and J genes are TRBV7-9 and TRBJ2-5; D remains unclear. This CDR3 has 12 residues. Between the trimmed V and J ends, which lost 1 base and 4 bases, there was a span of 4 bases. In germline, CDR1 is SEHNR, CDR2 FQNEAQ (reference sequence). Here the CDR3 DNA reads TGTGCCAGCAGCTTAGGGCGAGAGACCCAGTACTTC. This codes for CASSLGRETQYF.

The rearrangement links TRBV4-2 to TRBJ2-3; 12 positions match TRBD2. Looked up from germline, CDR1 is LGHNA and CDR2 is YNFKEQ. V shed 0 bases and J 1 base; nucleotides not matched to a gene: 5. The CDR3 spans 18 residues. This chain's CDR3 is CASSQDQTSGGRTDTQYF. CDR3 sequence (DNA): TGTGCCAGCAGCCAAGATCAGACTAGCGGGGGCCGCACAGATACGCAGTATTTT.

The V call is TRBV3-1 (or the pseudogene TRBV3-2), the J call TRBJ2-7; D gene ambiguous. CDR3 length equals 11 residues. In germline, CDR1 is LGHDT, CDR2 YNNKEL (reference sequence). Between the trimmed V and J ends, which lost 0 bases and 5 bases, there was a span of 2 bases. The CDR3 nucleotides are TGTGCCAGCAGCCAAGATAACGAGCAGTACTTC. Translated, it gives CASSQDNEQYF.

Regarding this clone: A much more abundant neighbour one base away suggests this may be a read error. J is TRBJ2-2 and V is TRBV7-2; D ambiguous. The CDR3 is made up of 12 amino acids. V was shortened by 1 base and J by 6 bases, with 3 bases between the two germline ends. In germline, CDR1 is SGHTA, CDR2 FQGNSA. The DNA for the CDR3 is TGTGCCAGCAGCTTAGGAGCCGGGGAGCTGTTTTTT. Translation gives CASSLGAGELFF. Full variable domain (rest looked up from reference TRBV7-2 and TRBJ2-2): GAGVSQSPSNKVTEKGKDVELRCDPISGHTALYWYRQSLGQGLEFLIYFQGNSAPDKSGLPSDRFSAERTGGSVSTLTIQRTQQEDSAVYLCASSLGAGELFFGEGSRLTVL.

This chain joins TRBV28 and TRBJ2-3; D is ambiguous. The CDR3 has 13 amino acids. V gave up 2 bases and J gave up 5 bases, with 8 bases separating them. Germline V gene sequence: CDR1 MDHEN, CDR2 SYDVKM. Written as DNA, the CDR3 is TGTGCCAGCAGTTTAACCCGCGTAGATACGCAGTATTTT. It is translated as CASSLTRVDTQYF.

This chain joins TRBV9 and TRBJ1-3; no clear D. CDR1 and CDR2 from the germline V gene are SGDLS and YYNGEE. Trimming shortened V by 5 bases and J by 0 bases, and 12 bases separated the two germline ends. The CDR3 length is 15 residues. The CDR3 DNA reads as TGTGCCAGCAGTGTGAGGCCATACTCTGGAAACACCATATATTTT. Translated: CASSVRPYSGNTIYF.

The DNA for the CDR3 is TGTGCCAGCAGTTACTCGCCAGGGTTGAATGAAAAACTGTTTTTT. It translates to CASSYSPGLNEKLFF. The chain couples TRBV6-5 to TRBJ1-4, with a weak D call TRBD1 (5 bases). CDR1 and CDR2 (germline): MNHEY, SVGAGI. The CDR3 extends over 15 amino acids. V lost 0 bases and J lost 5, with 10 bases in between.

This rearrangement joins TRBV2 to TRBJ1-5; TRBD1 might be the D (5 bases). Germline CDR1 is SNHLY and CDR2 is FYNNEI. CDR3 length: 13 amino acids. Trimming stripped 6 bases from V and 4 bases from J, with 10 bases between. CDR3 sequence reads: CASRGRGNQPQHF. CDR3 coding DNA: TGTGCCAGCAGGGGACGGGGAAATCAGCCCCAGCATTTT. Full variable domain (outside the CDR3, taken from reference TRBV2 and TRBJ1-5): EPEVTQTPSHQVTQMGQEVILRCVPISNHLYFYWYRQILGQKVEFLVSFYNNEISEKSEIFDDQFSVERPDGSNFTLKIRSTKLEDSAMYFCASRGRGNQPQHFGDGTRLSIL.

The chain couples TRBV2 to TRBJ1-1; unclear D gene. Germline CDR1 and CDR2: SNHLY and FYNNEI. V gave up 7 bases and J gave up 0 bases, with 12 bases separating them. The CDR3 extends over 14 amino acids. CDR3 loop: CASISFPMNTEAFF. The CDR3 coding sequence is TGTGCCAGCATATCTTTCCCCATGAACACTGAAGCTTTCTTT.

The chain is built from TRBV18 and TRBJ2-7; D call uncertain. Germline CDR1 reads KGHSH; CDR2 reads LQKENI. Trimming left V 3 bases short and J 2 bases short, with 11 bases between. This CDR3 spans 14 amino acids. Here the CDR3 DNA reads TGTGCCAGCTCACCGGAAGGACGGCCCTACGAGCAGTACTTC. This sequence encodes CASSPEGRPYEQYF. The full variable domain, completed using reference TRBV18 and TRBJ2-7, is NAGVMQNPRHLVRRRGQEARLRCSPMKGHSHVYWYRQLPEEGLKFMVYLQKENIIDESGMPKERFSAEFPKEGPSILRIQQVVRGDSAAYFCASSPEGRPYEQYFGPGTRLTVT.